These 22 T cell receptor beta chains share one sample of origin, sequenced in a study of T cell responses to AZD1222 COVID-19 vaccine. Clones were read by immunoSEQ multiplex PCR, and TCRdb kept only the in-frame ones, dropping some. The sample records about 140,000 clones, about nine tenths being singletons. The input for sequencing was peripheral blood, taken on day 0 of AZD1222 vaccination. The receptors shown here come from an adult in good health.

This rearrangement joins TRBV5-1 to TRBJ2-3; 7 nucleotides match TRBD2. The V gene's germline CDR1 is SGHRS and CDR2 YFSETQ. The CDR3 extends over 17 amino acids. The V gene end was trimmed by 1 base and the J gene end by 5 bases; junction bases not matched to a gene: 13. The CDR3 reads CASSLYSGGGPIDTQYF. The CDR3 bases are TGCGCCAGCAGCTTGTATTCTGGGGGAGGGCCGATAGATACGCAGTATTTT.

The chain combines TRBV19 with TRBJ1-2; D call uncertain. V gave up 3 bases and J gave up 5 bases, with 10 bases separating them. The CDR3 contains 13 residues. CDR1 is LNHDA, CDR2 SQIVND, per germline (reference sequence). CDR3 nucleotide sequence: TGTGCCAGTAGTATCCCAGGCGAGTATGGCTACACCTTC. It encodes CASSIPGEYGYTF.

The chain uses TRBV7-2 and TRBJ2-7; 9 bases are a match to TRBD2. CDR3 length: 15 amino acids. V lost 8 bases, J lost 2 bases, and 10 bases stayed unmatched. The germline V gene encodes CDR1 SGHTA and CDR2 FQGNSA. The CDR3 loop is CASGLGLAAPYEQYF. As DNA, the CDR3 is TGTGCCAGCGGCCTGGGACTAGCTGCTCCCTACGAGCAGTACTTC.

The chain couples TRBV4-1 to TRBJ1-2, with TRBD1 identical over 9 bases. This CDR3 region has 13 residues. Germline-derived CDR1 and CDR2 are MGHRA and YSYEKL. The trim removed 4 bases at V and 4 bases at J, leaving 1 base unmatched. The CDR3 loop is CASSRDRAYGYTF. The CDR3 DNA reads as TGCGCCAGCAGCCGGGACAGGGCCTATGGCTACACCTTC.

This chain joins TRBV15 and TRBJ2-3; D is undetermined. CDR1 LNHNV and CDR2 YYDKDF come from the germline V gene (reference sequence). With 0 bases removed from V and 0 bases from J, the gap between germline ends came to 7 bases. The CDR3 spans 15 residues. DNA for the CDR3: TGTGCCACCAGCAGAGAAATGGCGAGCACAGATACGCAGTATTTT. It codes for CATSREMASTDTQYF.

The CDR3 DNA reads TGCGCCAGCAGCCAAGCCTCCTTAGCGGGAGGCACAGATACGCAGTATTTT. Translating gives CASSQASLAGGTDTQYF. The rearrangement uses TRBV4-1 and TRBJ2-3, with TRBD2 matching over 9 bases. Germline V gives CDR1 MGHRA, CDR2 YSYEKL. V dropped 1 base and J dropped 1; count of bases not matched to a gene: 6. The CDR3 extends over 17 amino acids.

The chain has TRBV12-5 and TRBJ2-1; the D gene is possibly TRBD2 (6 bases). CDR1 is LGHNT and CDR2 is FRNRAP in the germline V gene. This CDR3 is built from 19 residues. The V gene lost 0 bases and the J gene lost 2 bases, with 20 bases spanning the gap. As DNA, the CDR3 is TGTGCTAGTGGTTTGGTACCGCTCTGGCGGGATCGAGCCTACAATGAGCAGTTCTTC. It translates to CASGLVPLWRDRAYNEQFF.

V gene TRBV4-1 combines with J gene TRBJ2-1; D gene unclear. CDR1 and CDR2 from the germline V gene are MGHRA and YSYEKL. CDR3 length equals 15 residues. V lost 4 bases to trimming and J lost 8 bases, with 18 bases between them. The CDR3 bases are TGCGCCAGCAGCCGCCTACTCGCGATGGTACATGAGCAGTTCTTC. Translation: CASSRLLAMVHEQFF.

The V and J genes are TRBV9 and TRBJ2-5; unclear D gene. Trimming left V 4 bases short and J 5 bases short, with 12 bases between. The germline gives CDR1 SGDLS, CDR2 YYNGEE. CDR3 length: 13 residues. Here the CDR3 DNA reads TGTGCCAGCAGCCCTCGCTTAGGCGAGACCCAGTACTTC. This sequence encodes CASSPRLGETQYF.

This clone came up once. CDR3 sequence reads: CAISGPDRDSNEQFF. CDR3 DNA sequence: TGTGCCATCAGTGGTCCGGACAGAGACTCCAATGAGCAGTTCTTC. The V and J genes are TRBV10-3 and TRBJ2-1; maybe TRBD1 (6 bases). In germline, CDR1 is ENHRY, CDR2 SYGVKD. V lost 4 bases and J 6 bases, leaving 16 bases between the germline ends. The CDR3 spans 15 residues.

V is TRBV28 and J is TRBJ2-2; 8 positions match TRBD1. CDR1 and CDR2 from the germline V gene are MDHEN and SYDVKM. This CDR3 comprises 17 residues. The junction had 15 bases not matched to a gene; V was cut back by 7 bases and J by 5 bases. The CDR3 is CASIPPHGTGATGELFF. The CDR3 nucleotides read TGTGCCAGCATCCCCCCACACGGGACAGGTGCGACCGGGGAGCTGTTTTTT.

With respect to this clone: An end of the junction differs from the germline gene, which may be a read error. V usage is TRBV2 and J usage is TRBJ2-3, with TRBD2 identical over 11 bases. The CDR3 has 12 residues. CDR1 and CDR2 (germline): SNHLY, FYNNEI. The CDR3 region is CASSGILAGDHF. CDR3 nucleotides: TGTGCCAGCAGTGGTATACTAGCGGGAGATCATTTT. The full variable domain, in which reference TRBV2 and TRBJ2-3 provide the parts outside the CDR3, is EPEVTQTPSHQVTQMGQEVILRCVPISNHLYFYWYRQILGQKVEFLVSFYNNEISEKSEIFDDQFSVERPDGSNFTLKIRSTKLEDSAMYFCASSGILAGDHFGPGTRLTVL.

About this clone: This sample includes further DNA sequences coding for the same CDR3. CDR3 DNA: TGTGCCAGCAGCGTAGGACAATACAATGAGCAGTTCTTC. Amino acid sequence: CASSVGQYNEQFF. V usage is TRBV9 and J usage is TRBJ2-1; D unclear. Trimming stripped 0 bases from V and 4 bases from J, with 5 bases between. This CDR3 comprises 13 residues. CDR1 SGDLS and CDR2 YYNGEE come from the germline V gene.

The rearrangement links TRBV7-9 to TRBJ2-5; no clear D gene. The V end was cut by 5 bases, the J end by 3 bases, with 4 bases between. Germline CDR1 SEHNR, CDR2 FQNEAQ (reference sequence). This CDR3 is 11 amino acids long. The CDR3 here is CASSPKETQYF. CDR3 DNA: TGTGCCAGCAGCCCGAAAGAGACCCAGTACTTC.

This CDR3 is CASSQRDGGEPQHF. CDR3 DNA sequence: TGTGCCAGCAGTCAAAGGGATGGGGGGGAGCCCCAGCATTTT. This chain uses TRBV27 with TRBJ1-5, with D perhaps matching TRBD1 (5 bases). CDR1 is MNHEY and CDR2 is SMNVEV in the germline V gene (reference sequence). The V end lost 5 bases, the J end lost 8 bases, and 16 bases lay between the germline ends. The CDR3 is 14 amino acids.

The genes are TRBV10-3 and TRBJ1-1; D unclear. This CDR3 has 12 residues. The V end was cut by 6 bases, the J end by 7 bases, with 12 bases between. Germline values: CDR1 ENHRY, CDR2 SYGVKD. CDR3 amino acids: CAIRITEGEAFF. The DNA for the CDR3 is TGTGCCATCAGAATAACCGAGGGTGAAGCTTTCTTT.

V is TRBV5-1 and J is TRBJ1-2, with no clear D. Germline CDR1 reads SGHRS; CDR2 reads YFSETQ. Trimming removed 4 bases at V and 1 base at J, with 14 bases between. CDR3 size: 15 residues. CDR3 sequence reads: CASSPLAGGNYGYTF. DNA of the CDR3: TGCGCCAGCAGCCCCCTGGCAGGAGGTAACTATGGCTACACCTTC.

The chain links TRBV11-2 to TRBJ2-1; 8 nucleotides align to TRBD2. This CDR3 is 16 amino acids long. Germline CDR1 and CDR2: SGHAT and FQNNGV. The V and J ends lost 2 bases and 4 bases, in that order; junction bases with no gene match: 7. The DNA for the CDR3 is TGTGCCAGCAGCTTATATCTAGCGGGCATTTACAATGAGCAGTTCTTC. Its protein product is CASSLYLAGIYNEQFF.

V gene TRBV5-8 combines with J gene TRBJ2-2; D unclear. The CDR3 spans 14 residues. Per germline, CDR1 SGHTS and CDR2 YDEGEE. Trimming took 3 bases from V and 6 from J, leaving 12 bases between them. CDR3 region: CASSSDWAAGELFF. DNA of the CDR3: TGTGCCAGCAGCTCGGATTGGGCAGCCGGGGAGCTGTTTTTT.

In this sample, this clone turned up once. The chain has TRBV11-3 and TRBJ2-1; 7 bases are shared with TRBD2. The V and J ends lost 5 bases and 8 bases, in that order; junction bases with no gene match: 9. This CDR3 region has 14 residues. Germline V CDR1 and CDR2: SGHNT, YENEEA. CDR3 DNA sequence: TGTGCCAGCAGCCGTGGGAGGGCCCGGGATGAGCAGTTCTTC. Translated: CASSRGRARDEQFF.

This sequence joins TRBV3-1 (or the pseudogene TRBV3-2) and TRBJ1-2, with a weak D call TRBD1 (6 bases). Germline CDR1 is LGHDT and CDR2 is YNNKEL (reference sequence). The germline V and J ends were trimmed by 2 bases and 6 bases, with 10 bases remaining between them. The CDR3 is made up of 13 amino acids. Here the CDR3 DNA reads TGTGCCAGCAGCCAAACAGGGTTACATGGCTACACCTTC. Protein: CASSQTGLHGYTF.

This chain connects TRBV6-5 to TRBJ1-3; TRBD1 might be the D (5 bases). This CDR3 is 14 amino acids long. Germline values: CDR1 MNHEY, CDR2 SVGAGI. The ends were cut back, 5 bases at V and 2 bases at J, with 10 bases in the middle. CDR3 in DNA: TGTGCCAGCAGTAGGACAAGAACTGGAAACACCATATATTTT. Its protein product is CASSRTRTGNTIYF.